This paragraph covers one T cell receptor beta chain sequence. The sample comes from a study of neoadjuvant anti-PD-1 for oral cavity cancer. Produced via immunoSEQ multiplex PCR; TCRdb's table is partial and in-frame only. The table has around 70,000 clones, 80% to 90% seen once; the top ten hold around 3.2%. As for time point: after neoadjuvant nivolumab, at surgical resection. The junction had 9 bases not matched to a gene; V was cut back by 1 base and J by 2 bases. Germline values: CDR1 SGHTA, CDR2 FQGTGA. The CDR3 contains 17 residues. The clonotype comes from a person aged 40 to 85 with oral cavity squamous cell carcinoma. The chain couples TRBV7-3 to TRBJ2-3, with TRBD2 identical over 7 bases. The starting material was PBMCs, obtained after nivolumab (anti-PD-1) treatment. Written as DNA, the CDR3 is TGTGCCAGCAGCTTAAGGTCGGGTAGCGGGTTCACAGATACGCAGTATTTT. It codes for CASSLRSGSGFTDTQYF.